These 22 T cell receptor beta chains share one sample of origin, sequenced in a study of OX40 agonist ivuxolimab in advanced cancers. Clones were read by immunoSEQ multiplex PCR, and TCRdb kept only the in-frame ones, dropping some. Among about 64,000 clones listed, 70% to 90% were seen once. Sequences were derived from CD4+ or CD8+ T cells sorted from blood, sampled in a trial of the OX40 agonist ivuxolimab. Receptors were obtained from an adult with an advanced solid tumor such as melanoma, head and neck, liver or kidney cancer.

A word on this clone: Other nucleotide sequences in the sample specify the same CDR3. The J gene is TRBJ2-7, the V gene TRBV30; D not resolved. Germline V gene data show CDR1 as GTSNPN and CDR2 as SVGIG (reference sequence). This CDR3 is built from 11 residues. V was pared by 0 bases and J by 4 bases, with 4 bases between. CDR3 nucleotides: TGTGCCTGGAGTGTTTCTTACGAGCAGTACTTC. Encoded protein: CAWSVSYEQYF.

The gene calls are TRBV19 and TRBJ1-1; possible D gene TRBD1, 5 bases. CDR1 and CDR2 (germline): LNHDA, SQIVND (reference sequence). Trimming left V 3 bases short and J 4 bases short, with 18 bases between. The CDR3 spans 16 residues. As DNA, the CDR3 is TGTGCCAGTAGTATCCTAAAGGGGTCCCAGGGCACTGAAGCTTTCTTT. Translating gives CASSILKGSQGTEAFF.

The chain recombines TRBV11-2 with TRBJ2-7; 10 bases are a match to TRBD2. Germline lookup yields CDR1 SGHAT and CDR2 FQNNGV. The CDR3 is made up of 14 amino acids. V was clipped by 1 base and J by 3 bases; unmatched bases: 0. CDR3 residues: CASSLGLAGYEQYF. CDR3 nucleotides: TGTGCCAGCAGCTTAGGACTAGCGGGCTACGAGCAGTACTTC.

The CDR3 DNA is TGCGCCAGCAGCTTAGCACAGTATAATTCACCCCTCCACTTT. Translating gives CASSLAQYNSPLHF. This chain joins TRBV5-1 and TRBJ1-6, with D unclear. Germline V lookup: CDR1 SGHRS, CDR2 YFSETQ. Trimming stripped 2 bases from V and 4 bases from J, with 7 bases between. CDR3 length: 14 residues.

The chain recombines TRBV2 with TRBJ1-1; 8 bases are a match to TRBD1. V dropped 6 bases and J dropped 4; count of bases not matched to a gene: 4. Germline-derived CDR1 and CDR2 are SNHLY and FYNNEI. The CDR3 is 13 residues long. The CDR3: CASRPDRGTEAFF. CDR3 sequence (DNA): TGTGCCAGCAGACCCGACAGGGGCACTGAAGCTTTCTTT.

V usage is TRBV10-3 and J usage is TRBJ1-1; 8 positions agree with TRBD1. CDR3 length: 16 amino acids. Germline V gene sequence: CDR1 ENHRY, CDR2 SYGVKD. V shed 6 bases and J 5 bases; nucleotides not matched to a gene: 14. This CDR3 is CAISRTGKIGGTEAFF. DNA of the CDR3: TGTGCCATCAGCCGGACAGGGAAAATTGGGGGAACTGAAGCTTTCTTT.

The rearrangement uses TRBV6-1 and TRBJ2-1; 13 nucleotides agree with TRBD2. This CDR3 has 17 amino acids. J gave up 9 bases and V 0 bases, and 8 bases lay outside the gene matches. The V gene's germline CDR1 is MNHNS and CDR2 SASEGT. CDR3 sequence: CASSEARLAGGGGEQFF. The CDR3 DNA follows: TGTGCCAGCAGTGAAGCCCGACTAGCGGGAGGAGGAGGTGAGCAGTTCTTC.

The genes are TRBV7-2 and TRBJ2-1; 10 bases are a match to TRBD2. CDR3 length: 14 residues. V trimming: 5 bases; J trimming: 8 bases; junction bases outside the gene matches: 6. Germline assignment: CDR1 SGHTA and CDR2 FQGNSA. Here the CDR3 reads CASSMGLAGDEQFF. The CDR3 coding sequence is TGTGCCAGCAGCATGGGGCTAGCGGGAGATGAGCAGTTCTTC.

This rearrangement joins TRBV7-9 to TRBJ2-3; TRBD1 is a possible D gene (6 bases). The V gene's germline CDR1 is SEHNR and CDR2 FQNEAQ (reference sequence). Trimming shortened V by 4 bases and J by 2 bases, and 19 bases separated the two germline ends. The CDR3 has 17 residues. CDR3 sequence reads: CASSSPWGRTDTDTQYF. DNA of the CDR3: TGTGCCAGCAGCTCCCCGTGGGGCCGGACAGACACAGATACGCAGTATTTT.

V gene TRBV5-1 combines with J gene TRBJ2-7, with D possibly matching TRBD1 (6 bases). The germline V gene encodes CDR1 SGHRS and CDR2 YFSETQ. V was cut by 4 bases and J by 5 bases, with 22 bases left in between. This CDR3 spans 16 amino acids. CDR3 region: CASSPSGVSSPDEQYF. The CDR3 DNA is TGCGCCAGCAGCCCTTCAGGGGTAAGCTCGCCCGACGAGCAGTACTTC.

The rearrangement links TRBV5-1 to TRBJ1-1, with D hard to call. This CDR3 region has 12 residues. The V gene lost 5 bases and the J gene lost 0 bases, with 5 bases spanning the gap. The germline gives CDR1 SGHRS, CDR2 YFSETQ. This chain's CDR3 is CASRLMNTEAFF. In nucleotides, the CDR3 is TGCGCCAGCAGGTTGATGAACACTGAAGCTTTCTTT.

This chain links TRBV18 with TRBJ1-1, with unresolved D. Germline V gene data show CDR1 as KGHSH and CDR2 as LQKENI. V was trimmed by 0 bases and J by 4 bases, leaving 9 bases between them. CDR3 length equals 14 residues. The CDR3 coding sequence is TGTGCCAGCTCACCACCTCTAGCGGGCACTGAAGCTTTCTTT. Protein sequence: CASSPPLAGTEAFF.

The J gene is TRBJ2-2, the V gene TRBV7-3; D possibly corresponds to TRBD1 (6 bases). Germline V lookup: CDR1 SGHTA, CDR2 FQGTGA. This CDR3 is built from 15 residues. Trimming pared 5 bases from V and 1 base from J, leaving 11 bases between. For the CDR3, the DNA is TGTGCCAGCAGCAAGGACAGAGAGAACACCGGGGAGCTGTTTTTT. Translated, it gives CASSKDRENTGELFF.

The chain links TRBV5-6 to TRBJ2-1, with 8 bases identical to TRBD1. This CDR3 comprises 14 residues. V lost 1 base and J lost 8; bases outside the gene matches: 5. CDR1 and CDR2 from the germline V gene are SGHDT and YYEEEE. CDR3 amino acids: CASSLRQGADEQFF. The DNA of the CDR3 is TGTGCCAGCAGCTTGCGGCAGGGGGCGGATGAGCAGTTCTTC.

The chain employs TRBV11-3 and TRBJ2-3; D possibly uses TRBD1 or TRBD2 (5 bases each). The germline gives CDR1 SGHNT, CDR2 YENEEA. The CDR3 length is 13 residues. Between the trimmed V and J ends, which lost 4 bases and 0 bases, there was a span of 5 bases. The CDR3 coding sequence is TGTGCCAGCAGCTGGGACAGCACAGATACGCAGTATTTT. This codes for CASSWDSTDTQYF.

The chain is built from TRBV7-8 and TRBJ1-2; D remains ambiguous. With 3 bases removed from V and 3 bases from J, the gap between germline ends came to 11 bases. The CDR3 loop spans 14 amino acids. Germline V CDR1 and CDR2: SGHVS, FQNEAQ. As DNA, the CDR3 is TGTGCCAGCAGCTTCCTTGACGCGTACTATGGCTACACCTTC. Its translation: CASSFLDAYYGYTF.

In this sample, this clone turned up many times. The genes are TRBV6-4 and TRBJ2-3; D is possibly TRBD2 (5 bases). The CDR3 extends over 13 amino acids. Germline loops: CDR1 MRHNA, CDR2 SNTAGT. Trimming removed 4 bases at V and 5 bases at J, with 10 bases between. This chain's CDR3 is CASSGREGDTQYF. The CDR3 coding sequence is TGTGCCAGCAGTGGTCGGGAAGGAGATACGCAGTATTTT.

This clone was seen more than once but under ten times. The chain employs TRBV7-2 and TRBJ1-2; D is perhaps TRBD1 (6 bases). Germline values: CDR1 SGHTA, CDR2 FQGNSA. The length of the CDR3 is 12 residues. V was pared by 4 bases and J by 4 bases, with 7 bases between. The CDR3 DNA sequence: TGTGCCAGCAGCTCGGGGGCCTATGGCTACACCTTC. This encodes CASSSGAYGYTF.

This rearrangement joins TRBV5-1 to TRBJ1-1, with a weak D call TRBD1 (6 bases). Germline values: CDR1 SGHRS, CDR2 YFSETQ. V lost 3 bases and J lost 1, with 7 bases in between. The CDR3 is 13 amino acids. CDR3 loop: CASSWGQNTEAFF. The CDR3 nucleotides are TGCGCCAGCAGCTGGGGACAGAACACTGAAGCTTTCTTT. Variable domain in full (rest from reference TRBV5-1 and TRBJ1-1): KAGVTQTPRYLIKTRGQQVTLSCSPISGHRSVSWYQQTPGQGLQFLFEYFSETQRNKGNFPGRFSGRQFSNSRSEMNVSTLELGDSALYLCASSWGQNTEAFFGQGTRLTVV.

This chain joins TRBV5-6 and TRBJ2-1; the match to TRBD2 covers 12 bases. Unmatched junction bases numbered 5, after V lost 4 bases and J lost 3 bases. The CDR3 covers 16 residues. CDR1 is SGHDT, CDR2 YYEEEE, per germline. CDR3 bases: TGTGCCAGCAGCATCCTAGCGGGAGGGATCTACAATGAGCAGTTCTTC. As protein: CASSILAGGIYNEQFF.

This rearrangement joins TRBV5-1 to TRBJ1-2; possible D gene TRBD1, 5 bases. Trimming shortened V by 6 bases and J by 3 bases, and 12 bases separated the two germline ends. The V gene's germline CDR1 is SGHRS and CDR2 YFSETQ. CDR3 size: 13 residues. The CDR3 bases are TGCGCCAGCACCTTTGGGGGGGACTATGGCTACACCTTC. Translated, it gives CASTFGGDYGYTF.

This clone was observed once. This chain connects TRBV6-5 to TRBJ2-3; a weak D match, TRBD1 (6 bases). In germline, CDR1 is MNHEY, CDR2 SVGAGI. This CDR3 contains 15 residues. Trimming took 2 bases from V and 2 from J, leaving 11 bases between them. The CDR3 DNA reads TGTGCCAGCAGTTACAACAGGGACCACACAGATACGCAGTATTTT. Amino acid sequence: CASSYNRDHTDTQYF.